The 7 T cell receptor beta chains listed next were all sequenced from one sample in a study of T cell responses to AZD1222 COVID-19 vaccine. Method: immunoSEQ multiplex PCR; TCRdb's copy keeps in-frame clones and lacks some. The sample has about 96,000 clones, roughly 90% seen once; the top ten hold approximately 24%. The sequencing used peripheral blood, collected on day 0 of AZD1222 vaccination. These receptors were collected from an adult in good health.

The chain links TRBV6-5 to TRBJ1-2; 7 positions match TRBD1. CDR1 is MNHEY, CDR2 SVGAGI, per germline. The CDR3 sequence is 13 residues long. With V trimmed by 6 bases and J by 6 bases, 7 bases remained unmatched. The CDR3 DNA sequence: TGTGCCAGCAGACCCACAGGGGTGGATGGCTACACCTTC. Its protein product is CASRPTGVDGYTF.

The CDR3 DNA reads TGTGCCAGTGGGACTAGCGGGACCCAAGAGACCCAGTACTTC. This translates into CASGTSGTQETQYF. The chain couples TRBV25-1 to TRBJ2-5; 13 bases are a match to TRBD2. Per germline, CDR1 MGHDK and CDR2 SYGVNS. V shed 9 bases, J shed 1 base, and the junction held 2 bases outside the gene matches. The CDR3 runs 14 residues.

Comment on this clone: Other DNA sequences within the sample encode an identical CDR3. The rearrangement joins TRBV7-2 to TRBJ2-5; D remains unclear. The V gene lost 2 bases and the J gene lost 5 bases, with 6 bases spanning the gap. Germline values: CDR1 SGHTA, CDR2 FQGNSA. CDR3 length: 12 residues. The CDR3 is CASSLSRETQYF. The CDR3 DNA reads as TGTGCCAGCAGCTTATCACGGGAGACCCAGTACTTC.

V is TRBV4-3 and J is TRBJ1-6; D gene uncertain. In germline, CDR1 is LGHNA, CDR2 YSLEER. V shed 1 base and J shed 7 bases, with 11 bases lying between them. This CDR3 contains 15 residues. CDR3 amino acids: CASSQARSPNSPLHF. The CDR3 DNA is TGCGCCAGCAGCCAAGCACGGAGCCCGAATTCACCCCTCCACTTT.

The CDR3 region has the DNA TGTGCCACCCTCGAACCTACAGGGAACACTGAAGCTTTCTTT. Its translation is CATLEPTGNTEAFF. The chain joins TRBV19 to TRBJ1-1; D possibly corresponds to TRBD1 (5 bases). The CDR3 extends over 14 amino acids. The germline CDR1 and CDR2 sequences are LNHDA and SQIVND (reference sequence). Trimming cost V 10 bases and J 1 base, with 16 bases left between them.

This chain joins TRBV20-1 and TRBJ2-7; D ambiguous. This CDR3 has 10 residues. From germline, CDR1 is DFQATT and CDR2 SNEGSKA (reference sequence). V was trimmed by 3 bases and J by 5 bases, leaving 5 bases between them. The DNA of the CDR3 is TGCAGTGCTAGGGCTGACGAGCAGTACTTC. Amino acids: CSARADEQYF.

Here the CDR3 reads CAILETGWSSYEQYF. CDR3 DNA: TGTGCCATTCTTGAGACGGGTTGGAGCTCCTACGAGCAGTACTTC. The gene calls are TRBV3-1 (or the pseudogene TRBV3-2) and TRBJ2-7; D uncertain. The length of the CDR3 is 15 residues. Germline V CDR1 and CDR2: LGHDT, YNNKEL (reference sequence). Trimming removed 10 bases from V and 0 bases from J, with 19 bases in between.